The 3 T cell receptor beta chains given below trace back to one sample, sequenced in a study of shared clonotypes between healthy human individuals (dated by TCRdb to about 2020). The library relied on the immunoSEQ multiplex PCR assay. TCRdb carries this immuneACCESS record with in-frame sequences only. Its versions omit some clonotypes, under half of them owing to an unresolved V gene in the studies checked, with the rest unexplained. The sample includes hundreds of thousands of clones, with around two thirds observed a single time. 1.5% to 2% of the sample comes from the top ten. Sequencing was performed on memory CD4+ T cells sorted from blood. The sample's cell subset or site label, decoded: CD45RA-negative fraction. All receptors come from a woman aged 25 to 45 in good health.

The rearrangement links TRBV14 to TRBJ2-7; D is unresolved. The CDR3 contains 15 residues. Germline CDR1 is SGHDN and CDR2 is FVKESK. V lost 2 bases and J lost 2, with 13 bases in between. CDR3 coding DNA: TGTGCCAGCAGCCAATACTCACACCTAACCTACGAGCAGTACTTC. Translation gives CASSQYSHLTYEQYF.

The chain couples TRBV10-3 to TRBJ2-1; D tentatively reads TRBD1 or TRBD2 (6 bases each). V lost 5 bases to trimming and J lost 7 bases, with 9 bases between them. The CDR3 contains 12 residues. CDR1 and CDR2 from the germline V gene are ENHRY and SYGVKD. The DNA of the CDR3 is TGTGCCATCAGTACAGGGAGGAATGAGCAGTTCTTC. It encodes CAISTGRNEQFF.

CDR3: CASSQRVLLTGELFF. The DNA for the CDR3 is TGTGCCAGCAGCCAAAGGGTTTTACTCACCGGGGAGCTGTTTTTT. The rearrangement joins TRBV14 to TRBJ2-2; no reliable D call. Germline V CDR1 and CDR2: SGHDN, FVKESK. CDR3 length: 15 amino acids. The ends were cut back, 2 bases at V and 4 bases at J, with 11 bases in the middle.